These 23 T cell receptor beta chains were sequenced from one sample in a study of cytotoxic CD8 clonotypes in ibrutinib-treated CLL. TCRdb's table, derived via immunoSEQ multiplex PCR, lists solely in-frame clones and lacks some. The sample lists hundreds of thousands of clones, roughly 73% occurring once. This specimen was PBMCs, taken after 12 months of ibrutinib treatment. The receptor set was obtained from a human donor with chronic lymphocytic leukemia.

The chain links TRBV10-3 to TRBJ1-3, with D unresolved. Per germline, CDR1 ENHRY and CDR2 SYGVKD. This CDR3 spans 13 amino acids. The V end was cut by 8 bases, the J end by 0 bases, with 8 bases between. CDR3 sequence reads: CAIGGVSGNTIYF. CDR3 nucleotides: TGTGCCATCGGCGGCGTCTCTGGAAACACCATATATTTT.

This sequence joins TRBV7-8 and TRBJ1-5; D gene uncertain. Trimming pared 2 bases from V and 4 bases from J, leaving 9 bases between. From germline, CDR1 is SGHVS and CDR2 FQNEAQ. This CDR3 has 14 residues. CDR3 sequence: CASSLSRENQPQHF. The CDR3 coding sequence is TGTGCCAGCAGCTTATCGCGAGAAAATCAGCCCCAGCATTTT.

This clone showed up many times. The V and J genes are TRBV4-1 and TRBJ2-7; D gene unclear. CDR3 length equals 15 residues. CDR1 MGHRA and CDR2 YSYEKL come from the germline V gene. Trimming stripped 4 bases from V and 6 bases from J, with 19 bases between. The CDR3 spells CASSPRFSRLGEQYF. The CDR3 region has the DNA TGCGCCAGCAGCCCACGTTTTTCTAGGTTAGGCGAGCAGTACTTC.

V usage is TRBV28 and J usage is TRBJ1-4; TRBD1 matches at 7 bases. The germline gives CDR1 MDHEN, CDR2 SYDVKM. V lost 3 bases, J lost 16 bases, and 26 bases stayed unmatched. CDR3 size: 18 residues. CDR3 in DNA: TGTGCCAGCAGTTTTGTGGAAACGGGAGGGGGCCTAACGAGGGTCAGGTTTTTT. It translates to CASSFVETGGGLTRVRFF.

V and J are TRBV9 and TRBJ2-3, with 9 bases lining up with TRBD1. CDR1 and CDR2 from the germline V gene are SGDLS and YYNGEE. CDR3 length: 17 amino acids. J lost 8 bases, V lost 4 bases, and 17 bases had no gene match. As DNA, the CDR3 is TGTGCCAGCAGCCCCTCAGGGGACAGGGCCCCCGTCGGTACGCAGTATTTT. This codes for CASSPSGDRAPVGTQYF.

This clone has a handful of counts. The chain links TRBV5-1 to TRBJ1-1, with D possibly being TRBD1 (6 bases). Between the trimmed V and J ends, which lost 3 bases and 6 bases, there was a span of 15 bases. The CDR3 is 14 residues long. The germline V gene has CDR1 SGHRS and CDR2 YFSETQ. CDR3 DNA: TGCGCCAGCAGCTCCACCGACAGGATCTCTGAAGCTTTCTTT. It specifies CASSSTDRISEAFF.

The V call is TRBV2, the J call TRBJ2-2; 9 bases line up with TRBD1. The V and J ends lost 3 bases and 1 base, in that order; junction bases with no gene match: 3. Germline V gives CDR1 SNHLY, CDR2 FYNNEI. The CDR3 runs 16 residues. The CDR3 protein is CASSDQTGGNTGELFF. The DNA of the CDR3 is TGTGCCAGCAGTGACCAGACAGGGGGGAACACCGGGGAGCTGTTTTTT.

V and J are TRBV19 and TRBJ2-2; no reliable D call. The V gene lost 8 bases and the J gene lost 5 bases, with 9 bases spanning the gap. Germline lookup yields CDR1 LNHDA and CDR2 SQIVND (reference sequence). This CDR3 is built from 12 residues. CDR3 nucleotides: TGTGCCAGTCGATACCGGACCGGGGAGCTGTTTTTT. This encodes CASRYRTGELFF.

As DNA, the CDR3 is TGTGCCAGCACCCCAGGGAGGGGTAGGAGTCAGCCCCAGCATTTT. Translating gives CASTPGRGRSQPQHF. This chain uses TRBV6-1 with TRBJ1-5; possible D gene TRBD1, 5 bases. Looked up from germline, CDR1 is MNHNS and CDR2 is SASEGT. The CDR3 length is 15 residues. Trimming cost V 7 bases and J 6 bases, with 19 bases left between them.

The chain joins TRBV11-2 to TRBJ2-5, with TRBD2 matching 7 bases. V dropped 2 bases and J dropped 2; count of bases not matched to a gene: 11. Looked up from germline, CDR1 is SGHAT and CDR2 is FQNNGV. The CDR3 runs 17 residues. The CDR3 sequence is CASSLNLGRNTQETQYF. CDR3 sequence (DNA): TGTGCCAGCAGCTTAAACCTCGGGAGGAACACACAAGAGACCCAGTACTTC. The variable domain in full, with the rest retrieved from reference TRBV11-2 and TRBJ2-5, is EAGVAQSPRYKIIEKRQSVAFWCNPISGHATLYWYQQILGQGPKLLIQFQNNGVVDDSQLPKDRFSAERLKGVDSTLKIQPAKLEDSAVYLCASSLNLGRNTQETQYFGPGTRLLVL.

The CDR3 nucleotides read TGTGCCAGCAGTGCCCCTAGCGGGAGGGCCCTCTCCACAGATACGCAGTATTTT. It is translated as CASSAPSGRALSTDTQYF. V gene TRBV6-1 combines with J gene TRBJ2-3; 12 bases align to TRBD2. V gave up 4 bases and J gave up 2 bases; unmatched junction bases: 10. Germline CDR1 reads MNHNS; CDR2 reads SASEGT. This CDR3 is built from 18 residues.

The rearrangement joins TRBV27 to TRBJ2-1, with 7 bases that match TRBD2. There are 14 residues in the CDR3. J was trimmed by 5 bases and V by 1 base; bases with no gene match: 2. Germline CDR1 and CDR2: MNHEY and SMNVEV (reference sequence). The CDR3 nucleotides read TGTGCCAGCAGTTTATGGCTAGCGGACAATGAGCAGTTCTTC. This translates into CASSLWLADNEQFF.

J is TRBJ2-7 and V is TRBV27; a possible D gene is TRBD1 (5 bases). In germline, CDR1 is MNHEY, CDR2 SMNVEV (reference sequence). This CDR3 has 15 residues. Trimming took off 5 bases at V and 5 bases at J, with 19 bases between the two ends. The DNA of the CDR3 is TGTGCCAGCAGTATCCCCGGAAGGGGTCTCCACGAGCAGTACTTC. Translated, it gives CASSIPGRGLHEQYF.

The chain is built from TRBV4-1 and TRBJ2-3; weak D call: TRBD2 (5 bases). The germline V and J ends were trimmed by 7 bases and 4 bases, with 18 bases remaining between them. Germline CDR1 reads MGHRA; CDR2 reads YSYEKL. The CDR3 loop spans 15 amino acids. The chain's CDR3 is CASTLGEGLADTQYF. CDR3 nucleotide sequence: TGCGCCAGCACGCTGGGCGAGGGCTTAGCAGATACGCAGTATTTT.

This clone was recorded once. The J gene is TRBJ1-2, the V gene TRBV25-1, with D perhaps TRBD1 (5 bases). This CDR3 region has 15 residues. From germline, CDR1 is MGHDK and CDR2 SYGVNS. V shed 4 bases and J shed 8 bases, with 20 bases lying between them. CDR3 sequence reads: CASSGAGRASGGYTF. As DNA, the CDR3 is TGTGCCAGCAGTGGGGCAGGGAGAGCTTCGGGGGGCTACACCTTC.

The chain links TRBV18 to TRBJ1-4; D ambiguous. There are 16 residues in the CDR3. Trimming removed 0 bases from V and 0 bases from J, with 8 bases in between. Looked up from germline, CDR1 is KGHSH and CDR2 is LQKENI. Here the CDR3 reads CASSPPGGSTNEKLFF. The CDR3 nucleotides read TGTGCCAGCTCACCACCCGGAGGTTCAACTAATGAAAAACTGTTTTTT.

This chain links TRBV10-3 with TRBJ2-5; 11 bases align to TRBD2. Germline V gene sequence: CDR1 ENHRY, CDR2 SYGVKD. CDR3 size: 15 residues. The V segment lost 6 bases and the J segment 1 base; nucleotides outside the gene matches: 4. This CDR3 reads CAIRTSGGGQETQYF. For the CDR3, the DNA is TGTGCCATCAGAACTAGCGGGGGTGGCCAAGAGACCCAGTACTTC.

V is TRBV7-2 and J is TRBJ1-2, with D unclear. V was shortened by 1 base and J by 13 bases, with 19 bases between the two germline ends. The germline CDR1 and CDR2 sequences are SGHTA and FQGNSA. The CDR3 is 14 amino acids. CDR3 nucleotide sequence: TGTGCCAGCAGCTTAGACTCGGACCTTCTATACGGCACCTTC. Amino acids: CASSLDSDLLYGTF.

The rearrangement links TRBV5-1 to TRBJ2-5, with 13 positions matching TRBD2. Germline assignment: CDR1 SGHRS and CDR2 YFSETQ. This CDR3 comprises 17 residues. V was clipped by 0 bases and J by 1 base; unmatched bases: 3. CDR3 sequence: CASSLAGTSGVQETQYF. For the CDR3, the DNA is TGCGCCAGCAGCTTGGCTGGGACTAGCGGGGTCCAAGAGACCCAGTACTTC.

The chain links TRBV5-1 to TRBJ2-2; 9 nucleotides align to TRBD1. The germline V gene has CDR1 SGHRS and CDR2 YFSETQ. The V gene end was trimmed by 4 bases and the J gene end by 4 bases; junction bases not matched to a gene: 5. The CDR3 sequence is 15 residues long. The CDR3 spells CASSRDRVGTGELFF. CDR3 bases: TGCGCCAGCAGCCGGGACAGGGTTGGCACCGGGGAGCTGTTTTTT.

CDR3 nucleotide sequence: TGTGCCAGCTCACCACCGGGACGGTCCTACGAGCAGTACTTC. This codes for CASSPPGRSYEQYF. The rearrangement links TRBV18 to TRBJ2-5, with D perhaps TRBD1 or TRBD2 (5 bases each). With the DNA end fitting TRBJ2-7 better, the J assignment may be wrong. This CDR3 comprises 14 residues. CDR1 and CDR2 (germline): KGHSH, LQKENI.

As to this clone: Germline and junction disagree at one end, which may indicate a read error. J is TRBJ1-2 and V is TRBV7-3; D is ambiguous. CDR3 length equals 14 residues. CDR1 and CDR2 from the germline V gene are SGHTA and FQGTGA. The CDR3 DNA is TGCGCCAGCAGCCCTACATTCTGGGGCTATGGCTACACCTTC. Residues: CASSPTFWGYGYTF.

This chain links TRBV19 with TRBJ2-7, with TRBD2 matching 14 bases. Germline trimming cut 4 bases from V and 4 bases from J; bases unmatched to any gene: 3. The CDR3 consists of 15 residues. From germline, CDR1 is LNHDA and CDR2 SQIVND (reference sequence). CDR3 nucleotide sequence: TGTGCCAGTAGTAGGCGGACTAGCGGGGGGTACGAGCAGTACTTC. It codes for CASSRRTSGGYEQYF.